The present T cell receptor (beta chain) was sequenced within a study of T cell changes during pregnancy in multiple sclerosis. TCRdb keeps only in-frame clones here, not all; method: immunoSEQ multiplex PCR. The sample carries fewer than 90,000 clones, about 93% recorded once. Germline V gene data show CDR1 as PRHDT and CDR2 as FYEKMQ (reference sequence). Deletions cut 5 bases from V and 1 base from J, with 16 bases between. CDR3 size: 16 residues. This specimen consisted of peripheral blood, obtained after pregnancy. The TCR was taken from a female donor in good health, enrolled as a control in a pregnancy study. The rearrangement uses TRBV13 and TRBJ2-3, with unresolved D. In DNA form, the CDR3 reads TGTGCCAGCAGCATCTCTGCCGCGGCTGGCACAGATACGCAGTATTTT. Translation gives CASSISAAAGTDTQYF.